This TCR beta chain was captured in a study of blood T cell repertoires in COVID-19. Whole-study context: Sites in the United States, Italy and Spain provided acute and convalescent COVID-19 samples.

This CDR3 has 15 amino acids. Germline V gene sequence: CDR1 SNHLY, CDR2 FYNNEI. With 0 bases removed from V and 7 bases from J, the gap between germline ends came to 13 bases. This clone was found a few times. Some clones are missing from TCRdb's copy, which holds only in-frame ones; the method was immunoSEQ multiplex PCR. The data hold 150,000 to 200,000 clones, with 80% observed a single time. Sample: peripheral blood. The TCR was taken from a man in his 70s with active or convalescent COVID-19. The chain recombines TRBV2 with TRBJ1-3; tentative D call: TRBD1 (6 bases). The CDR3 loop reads CASSEALRDKNTIYF. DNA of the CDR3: TGTGCCAGCAGTGAAGCGCTTCGGGACAAGAACACCATATATTTT. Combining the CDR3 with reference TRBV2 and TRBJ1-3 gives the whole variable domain EPEVTQTPSHQVTQMGQEVILRCVPISNHLYFYWYRQILGQKVEFLVSFYNNEISEKSEIFDDQFSVERPDGSNFTLKIRSTKLEDSAMYFCASSEALRDKNTIYFGEGSWLTVV.